The T cell receptor (beta chain) described here comes from a study of T cell repertoires in cytomegalovirus infection. Germline V CDR1 and CDR2: SGHVS, FNYEAQ. Losses at the gene ends were 4 bases for V and 2 bases for J; bases not matched to a gene: 2. This CDR3 is 13 amino acids long. MiXCR, run by TCRdb on the reads, gives a single entry per CDR3 protein. The table shows approximately 30,000 distinct CDR3 sequences, with around a fifth occurring only once. Regarding this clonotype: The target antigen is unknown.

The V and J genes are TRBV7-6 and TRBJ2-7; 7 nucleotides align to TRBD1. The specimen was CD8+ T cells from cultured PBMCs, collected from culture after CMV antigen stimulation. This sequence was found in a human donor in good health (CMV status not recorded). Some clones in this sample may be carry-over from other donors' samples. The CDR3 loop is CASSWGTAYEQYF. The DNA for the CDR3 is TGTGCCAGCAGCTGGGGGACAGCCTACGAGCAGTACTTC.